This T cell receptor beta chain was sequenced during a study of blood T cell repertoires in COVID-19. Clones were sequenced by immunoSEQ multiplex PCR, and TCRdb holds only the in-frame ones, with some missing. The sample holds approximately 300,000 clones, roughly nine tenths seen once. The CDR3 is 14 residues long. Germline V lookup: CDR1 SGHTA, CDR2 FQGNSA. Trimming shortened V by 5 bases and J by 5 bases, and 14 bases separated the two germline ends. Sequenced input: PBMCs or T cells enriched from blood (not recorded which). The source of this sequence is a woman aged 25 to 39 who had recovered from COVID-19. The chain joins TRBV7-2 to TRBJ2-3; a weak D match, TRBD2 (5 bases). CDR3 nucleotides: TGTGCCAGCAGCGGGCGGACTTGGGGAGATACGCAGTATTTT. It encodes CASSGRTWGDTQYF.